Listed below are T cell receptor beta chains from one sample, sequenced in a study of regulatory T cells in long-lasting Graves disease. TCRdb re-analysed the multiplex PCR reads in MiXCR, keeping a single row per CDR3 protein. The table records hundreds of thousands of distinct CDR3 sequences, 15% to 20% of them present only once. The sequencing here drew on peripheral blood mononuclear cells (PBMCs), taken when the disease was refractory, from a patient treated with antithyroid drugs. The receptor source for this set is a female donor with Graves disease. The CDR3 runs from the conserved cysteine through the conserved F or W. Each record gives: clone size, V gene, D gene, J gene, CDR3 protein, CDR3 DNA. The D gene is left open where the match is weak. The size of a clone is reported for some rows only, either as once, few or many, or as a class for expanded clones.

>many|TRBV7-2|TRBD2|TRBJ2-5
CASIKTSGRAWETQYF
TGTGCCAGCATCAAGACTAGCGGGAGGGCCTGGGAGACCCAGTACTTC
>many|TRBV20-1|-|TRBJ2-7
CSATHQGPYEQYF
TGCAGTGCTACCCACCAGGGGCCCTACGAGCAGTACTTC
>-|TRBV15|-|TRBJ2-4
CATSSLAADIQYF
TGTGCCACCAGCAGCTTAGCGGCGGACATTCAGTACTTC
>many|TRBV5-8|-|TRBJ1-1
CASSLFRTVSTEAFF
TGTGCCAGCAGCTTGTTCCGGACCGTCTCCACTGAAGCTTTCTTT
>many|TRBV6-5|TRBD1|TRBJ1-2
CASSYLGQAHGYTF
TGTGCCAGCAGTTACCTGGGACAGGCACACGGCTACACCTTC
>few|TRBV20-1|-|TRBJ2-7
CSARAGSSIEQYF
TGCAGTGCTAGAGCGGGAAGTTCAATCGAGCAGTACTTC
>-|TRBV5-1|-|TRBJ1-1
CASSSQTVGTEAFF
TGCGCCAGCAGCTCTCAGACGGTGGGCACTGAAGCTTTCTTT
>few|TRBV2|TRBD2|TRBJ2-1
CASTPEAGVNEQFF
TGTGCCAGCACCCCTGAAGCGGGAGTCAATGAGCAGTTCTTC
>-|TRBV7-2|TRBD2|TRBJ2-6
CASSQTGGATGANVLTF
TGTGCCAGCAGCCAGACGGGGGGGGCAACAGGGGCCAACGTCCTGACTTTC
>few|TRBV5-1|TRBD1|TRBJ1-1
CASSLLQGAGMNTEAFF
TGCGCCAGCAGCTTGCTTCAGGGGGCGGGAATGAACACTGAAGCTTTCTTT
>-|TRBV20-1|-|TRBJ1-1
CSARDIRTVSEAFF
TGCAGTGCTAGAGATATCAGGACAGTAAGTGAAGCTTTCTTT
>-|TRBV7-9|TRBD1|TRBJ2-3
CASSLGWDSHTQYF
TGTGCCAGCAGCTTAGGTTGGGACAGTCATACGCAGTATTTT
>once|TRBV6-1|TRBD1|TRBJ1-2
CASSGGKQGSYTF
TGTGCCAGCAGTGGAGGTAAACAGGGGAGCTACACCTTC
>-|TRBV28|-|TRBJ2-3
CASSRPEGLPDTQYF
TGTGCCAGCAGTAGACCGGAGGGGCTCCCAGATACGCAGTATTTT
>many|TRBV10-3|TRBD1|TRBJ1-5
CAISESIGGIQPQHF
TGTGCCATCAGTGAGTCGATAGGGGGCATTCAGCCCCAGCATTTT
>-|TRBV18|TRBD1|TRBJ1-1
CASSPPEDRGPLRRAFF
TGTGCCAGCTCACCACCAGAGGACAGGGGGCCGCTGAGACGAGCTTTCTTT
>-|TRBV12-3/TRBV12-4|-|TRBJ1-3
CASTHPSAGNTIYF
TGTGCCAGCACCCATCCATCCGCTGGAAACACCATATATTTT
>many|TRBV20-1|-|TRBJ2-5
CSARRGGGDETQYF
TGCAGTGCTAGACGAGGAGGGGGGGACGAGACCCAGTACTTC
>-|TRBV9|TRBD1|TRBJ1-2
CASGGTGGYGYTF
TGTGCCAGCGGAGGGACAGGGGGCTATGGCTACACCTTC
>many|TRBV12-3/TRBV12-4|TRBD1|TRBJ1-5
CASSLRFGTGGNQPQHF
TGTGCCAGCAGTCTCCGATTCGGGACAGGGGGCAATCAGCCCCAGCATTTT
>-|TRBV30|TRBD1|TRBJ2-7
CATDRGGAYEQYF
TGTGCCACCGACAGGGGGGGAGCCTACGAGCAGTACTTC
>-|TRBV6-1|TRBD1|TRBJ1-2
CASSTSRDRGSYYGYTF
TGTGCCAGCAGTACGTCCCGGGACAGGGGCTCATACTATGGCTACACCTTC
>many|TRBV3-1|-|TRBJ1-2
CASSHRGTQLFRYGYTF
TGTGCCAGCAGCCACCGAGGGACCCAACTCTTTAGGTATGGCTACACCTTC
>many|TRBV27|TRBD1|TRBJ1-3
CASSLTGARCGNTIYF
TGTGCCAGCAGCCTGACAGGGGCCAGATGTGGAAACACCATATATTTT
>many|TRBV28|TRBD2|TRBJ2-5
CASLRTSGSKTQYF
TGTGCCAGCCTTAGGACTAGCGGGAGTAAGACCCAGTACTTC
>few|TRBV11-1|-|TRBJ2-7
CASSLSRTGSYEQYF
TGTGCCAGCAGCTTATCAAGGACGGGTTCCTACGAGCAGTACTTC
>-|TRBV24-1|-|TRBJ2-1
CATSDGPTSRRQFF
TGTGCCACCAGTGATGGACCGACTAGTCGGAGGCAGTTCTTC
>many|TRBV6-1|-|TRBJ1-6
CASRATGSGFYNSPLHF
TGTGCCAGCAGGGCTACAGGTTCGGGTTTCTATAATTCACCCCTCCACTTT
>-|TRBV20-1|-|TRBJ1-1
CSAREGLNTEAFF
TGCAGTGCTAGAGAGGGTTTGAACACTGAAGCTTTCTTT
>-|TRBV6-5|TRBD2|TRBJ2-2
CASSYWTSRTGELFF
TGTGCCAGCAGTTACTGGACTAGCAGGACCGGGGAGCTGTTTTTT
>once|TRBV6-2/TRBV6-3|TRBD1|TRBJ2-7
CASSDREASEQYF
TGTGCCAGCAGCGACAGGGAAGCGAGCGAGCAGTACTTC
>-|TRBV20-1|-|TRBJ2-3
CSARDTVSTDTQYF
TGCAGTGCTAGAGATACAGTTAGCACAGATACGCAGTATTTT
>-|TRBV6-1|-|TRBJ1-5
CASTKQGNQPQHF
TGTGCCAGCACCAAGCAGGGCAATCAGCCCCAGCATTTT
>-|TRBV27|-|TRBJ2-6
CASSLQRSGANVLTF
TGTGCCAGCAGTTTACAGCGCTCTGGGGCCAACGTCCTGACTTTC
>many|TRBV27|-|TRBJ1-1
CASSLGIRTEAFF
TGTGCCAGCAGTTTGGGGATCCGGACTGAAGCTTTCTTT
>few|TRBV7-3|TRBD1|TRBJ2-6
CASSHQTGALTF
TGTGCCAGCAGCCATCAAACAGGGGCCCTGACTTTC
>-|TRBV27|-|TRBJ1-5
CASGKLGQPQHF
TGTGCCAGCGGCAAGTTGGGTCAGCCCCAGCATTTT
>many|TRBV29-1|-|TRBJ2-5
CSARKTMETQYF
TGCAGCGCCCGGAAGACAATGGAGACCCAGTACTTC
>few|TRBV5-1|-|TRBJ2-7
CASSLGPGLGSYEQYF
TGCGCCAGCAGCTTGGGTCCAGGGTTGGGCTCCTACGAGCAGTACTTC
>-|TRBV5-1|-|TRBJ2-2
CASSLEGQGGELFF
TGCGCCAGCAGCTTGGAAGGTCAGGGCGGGGAGCTGTTTTTT
>-|TRBV19|-|TRBJ1-1
CASTPDGGDAEAFF
TGTGCCAGTACCCCGGACGGCGGGGACGCTGAAGCTTTCTTT
>many|TRBV5-6|-|TRBJ2-2
CASSPPSSGELFF
TGTGCCAGCAGCCCTCCGTCTTCCGGGGAGCTATTTTTT
>many|TRBV29-1|TRBD1|TRBJ1-2
CSIADRVHGYTF
TGCAGCATCGCCGACAGGGTCCATGGCTACACCTTC
>-|TRBV20-1|-|TRBJ1-5
CSARGFGPQHF
TGCAGTGCTAGAGGGTTTGGGCCCCAGCATTTT
>-|TRBV20-1|-|TRBJ1-4
CSARKGGTREKLFF
TGCAGTGCTCGCAAGGGGGGCACCAGGGAAAAACTGTTTTTT